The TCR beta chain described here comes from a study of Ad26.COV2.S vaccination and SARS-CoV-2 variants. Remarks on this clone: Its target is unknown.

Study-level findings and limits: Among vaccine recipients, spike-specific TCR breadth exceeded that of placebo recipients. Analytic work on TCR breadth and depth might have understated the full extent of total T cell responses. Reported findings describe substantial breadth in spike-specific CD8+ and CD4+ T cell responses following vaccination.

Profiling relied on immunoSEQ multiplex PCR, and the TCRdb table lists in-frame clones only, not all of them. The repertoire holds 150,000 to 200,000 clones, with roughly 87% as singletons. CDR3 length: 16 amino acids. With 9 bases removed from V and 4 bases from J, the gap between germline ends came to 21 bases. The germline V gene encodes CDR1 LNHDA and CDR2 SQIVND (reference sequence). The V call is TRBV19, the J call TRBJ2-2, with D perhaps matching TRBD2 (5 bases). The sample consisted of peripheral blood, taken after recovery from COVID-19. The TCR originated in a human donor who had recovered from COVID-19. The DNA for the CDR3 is TGTGCCAGCAAATATCCGGTCCTACGGGGCACCGGGGAGCTGTTTTTT. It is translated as CASKYPVLRGTGELFF.